These 22 T cell receptor beta chains were all obtained from the same sample, sequenced in a study of blood T cell repertoires in COVID-19. The data were produced by immunoSEQ multiplex PCR, yet TCRdb's version contains in-frame clones alone and is incomplete. The profile shows approximately 200,000 clones, approximately 84% of them singletons. Sequenced: peripheral blood. The receptor source for this set is a man aged 35 to 55 with acute or convalescent COVID-19.

About this clone: One end of the junction is discordant with germline, which a read error may explain. J is TRBJ1-1 and V is TRBV7-9; no definite D call. This CDR3 spans 14 amino acids. The germline gives CDR1 SEHNR, CDR2 FQNEAQ (reference sequence). CDR3: CASSFRGGNPEAFF. In DNA, the CDR3 is TGTGCCAGCAGCTTTCGGGGTGGGAACCCTGAAGCTTTCTTT.

This clone occurred a few times. V gene TRBV9 combines with J gene TRBJ1-4, with D maybe TRBD1 (6 bases). CDR1 is SGDLS, CDR2 YYNGEE, per germline. CDR3 length: 14 amino acids. V was clipped by 3 bases and J by 5 bases, with 11 bases between them. CDR3: CASSEGGSNEKLFF. In DNA, the CDR3 is TGTGCCAGCAGCGAGGGGGGGTCCAATGAAAAACTGTTTTTT.

J is TRBJ2-5 and V is TRBV2; 12 bases are a match to TRBD2. This CDR3 spans 14 amino acids. V was pared by 4 bases and J by 3 bases, with 0 bases of the junction left unmatched. Germline V gene data show CDR1 as SNHLY and CDR2 as FYNNEI. DNA for the CDR3: TGTGCCAGCAGTGGACTAGCGGGGGAAGAGACCCAGTACTTC. Its translation: CASSGLAGEETQYF.

The J gene is TRBJ1-6, the V gene TRBV7-3; TRBD1 might be the D (5 bases). Germline-derived CDR1 and CDR2 are SGHTA and FQGTGA. CDR3 length: 16 amino acids. Trimming took 5 bases from V and 10 from J, leaving 21 bases between them. The CDR3 sequence is CASSASGAGLSSPLHF. The CDR3 DNA reads TGTGCCAGCAGCGCCTCTGGGGCAGGGTTGAGCTCACCCCTCCACTTT.

This chain links TRBV6-6 with TRBJ2-7, with D tentatively TRBD2 (5 bases). The CDR3 length is 14 residues. From germline, CDR1 is MNHNY and CDR2 SVGAGI (reference sequence). V dropped 0 bases and J dropped 4 bases, with 10 bases sitting between them. The CDR3 DNA sequence: TGTGCCAGCAGTTACTCGAATAGGAGGTACGAGCAGTACTTC. This encodes CASSYSNRRYEQYF.

The chain carries TRBV24-1 and TRBJ2-2, with D unresolved. CDR3 length: 12 residues. V lost 7 bases and J 6 bases, leaving 8 bases between the germline ends. CDR1 is KGHDR and CDR2 is SFDVKD in the germline V gene. In nucleotides, the CDR3 is TGTGCCACCAGATCGACTGCCGGGGAGCTGTTTTTT. It specifies CATRSTAGELFF.

The V call is TRBV28, the J call TRBJ1-4; 9 bases align to TRBD1. J lost 8 bases, V lost 1 base, and 5 bases had no gene match. Per germline, CDR1 MDHEN and CDR2 SYDVKM. The CDR3 is 15 amino acids. In DNA form, the CDR3 reads TGTGCCAGCAGTTTATTACAGGGGGCAGGCGAAAAACTGTTTTTT. It codes for CASSLLQGAGEKLFF. Full variable domain (rest looked up from reference TRBV28 and TRBJ1-4): DVKVTQSSRYLVKRTGEKVFLECVQDMDHENMFWYRQDPGLGLRLIYFSYDVKMKEKGDIPEGYSVSREKKERFSLILESASTNQTSMYLCASSLLQGAGEKLFFGSGTQLSVL.

J is TRBJ1-5 and V is TRBV7-9, with 9 bases identical to TRBD1. This CDR3 is built from 15 residues. Germline values: CDR1 SEHNR, CDR2 FQNEAQ (reference sequence). J gave up 6 bases and V 1 base, and 4 bases lay outside the gene matches. CDR3 in amino acids: CASSLGQGVGQPQHF. In nucleotides, the CDR3 is TGTGCCAGCAGCTTAGGACAGGGGGTAGGTCAGCCCCAGCATTTT.

The chain carries TRBV18 and TRBJ2-1, with D possibly TRBD2 on 6 matching bases. V lost 5 bases, J lost 2 bases, and 13 bases lay in between. The germline CDR1 and CDR2 sequences are KGHSH and LQKENI. The length of the CDR3 is 15 residues. CDR3 bases: TGTGCCAGCTCAGGAGGGGACGGTACCTACAATGAGCAGTTCTTC. This translates into CASSGGDGTYNEQFF.

Comments on this clone: Other DNA sequences in the same sample also yield this CDR3. V gene TRBV20-1 combines with J gene TRBJ1-1; D remains unclear. Germline loops: CDR1 DFQATT, CDR2 SNEGSKA (reference sequence). Trimming left V 2 bases short and J 8 bases short, with 9 bases between. The CDR3 has 11 residues. In nucleotides, the CDR3 is TGCAGTGCTAGACTAACTGAAGAAGCTTTCTTT. The encoded protein is CSARLTEEAFF.

This clone was seen once. This rearrangement joins TRBV7-2 to TRBJ1-1; TRBD1 matches 7 bases. The CDR3 has 14 residues. Per the germline V gene, CDR1 is SGHTA and CDR2 is FQGNSA. V shed 5 bases, J shed 0 bases, and the junction held 3 bases outside the gene matches. The CDR3 DNA reads as TGTGCCAGCAGCAAGGACAGGATGAACACTGAAGCTTTCTTT. Protein sequence: CASSKDRMNTEAFF.

The chain is built from TRBV7-6 and TRBJ1-5; possible D gene TRBD1, 6 bases. This CDR3 contains 15 residues. Trimming removed 2 bases from V and 6 bases from J, with 14 bases in between. Germline V gene data show CDR1 as SGHVS and CDR2 as FNYEAQ. DNA for the CDR3: TGTGCCAGCAGCTTACTACAGGGAATAGGTCAGCCCCAGCATTTT. Amino acids: CASSLLQGIGQPQHF.

V and J are TRBV6-1 and TRBJ1-3, with unresolved D. Per the germline V gene, CDR1 is MNHNS and CDR2 is SASEGT. The CDR3 extends over 13 amino acids. Trimming cost V 1 base and J 5 bases, with 6 bases left between them. The CDR3 DNA reads as TGTGCCAGCAGTGAAGACTTAAGAAACACCATATATTTT. Translated: CASSEDLRNTIYF.

The chain joins TRBV10-3 to TRBJ2-5; 7 bases map to TRBD1. The V gene end was trimmed by 8 bases and the J gene end by 5 bases; junction bases not matched to a gene: 11. Germline lookup yields CDR1 ENHRY and CDR2 SYGVKD. This CDR3 has 14 amino acids. The CDR3 protein is CAIGSRQGSETQYF. The CDR3 nucleotides read TGTGCCATCGGAAGCCGACAGGGCTCGGAGACCCAGTACTTC.

This clone was detected a few times. This chain links TRBV6-2 or TRBV6-3 with TRBJ1-1; 9 nucleotides line up with TRBD1. J was trimmed by 8 bases and V by 5 bases; bases with no gene match: 3. This CDR3 has 12 residues. Germline CDR1 MNHEY, CDR2 SVGEGT. The CDR3 nucleotides read TGTGCCAGCAGTCGAGGGACAGGGGAAGCTTTCTTT. Encoded protein: CASSRGTGEAFF.

The chain links TRBV5-4 to TRBJ1-1, with D tentatively TRBD1 (5 bases). The CDR3 consists of 14 residues. V gave up 4 bases and J gave up 1 base, with 11 bases separating them. CDR1 is SGHNT, CDR2 YYREEE, per germline (reference sequence). The CDR3 bases are TGTGCCAGCAGCCACTGGGGGGGGAACACTGAAGCTTTCTTT. Translation gives CASSHWGGNTEAFF.

The DNA for the CDR3 is TGTGCCAGCAGCTTGAGTAGCGGGGGCAATCTATTGGGAGATACGCAGTATTTT. As protein: CASSLSSGGNLLGDTQYF. This sequence joins TRBV5-4 and TRBJ2-3, with TRBD2 matching over 9 bases. Losses at the gene ends were 1 base for V and 5 bases for J; bases not matched to a gene: 14. This CDR3 comprises 18 residues. Germline values: CDR1 SGHNT, CDR2 YYREEE (reference sequence). Full variable domain (rest looked up from reference TRBV5-4 and TRBJ2-3): ETGVTQSPTHLIKTRGQQVTLRCSSQSGHNTVSWYQQALGQGPQFIFQYYREEENGRGNFPPRFSGLQFPNYSSELNVNALELDDSALYLCASSLSSGGNLLGDTQYFGPGTRLTVL.

The J gene is TRBJ1-2, the V gene TRBV15; unclear D gene. The CDR3 sequence is 13 residues long. In germline, CDR1 is LNHNV, CDR2 YYDKDF (reference sequence). V was cut by 3 bases and J by 8 bases, with 13 bases left in between. The CDR3, as DNA: TGTGCCACCAGCAGGGTGACATCCGAAGGCTACACCTTC. It is translated as CATSRVTSEGYTF.

The chain is built from TRBV6-5 and TRBJ2-4, with D maybe TRBD2 (5 bases). Germline CDR1 reads MNHEY; CDR2 reads SVGAGI. The CDR3 runs 15 residues. Trimming took 6 bases from V and 0 from J, leaving 12 bases between them. The CDR3: CASSAEGLAKNIQYF. CDR3 DNA: TGTGCCAGCAGCGCAGAGGGCCTAGCCAAAAACATTCAGTACTTC.

V and J are TRBV6-5 and TRBJ1-3; D gene ambiguous. CDR1 is MNHEY and CDR2 is SVGAGI in the germline V gene. V was cut by 7 bases and J by 1 base, with 11 bases left in between. The CDR3 runs to 14 residues. CDR3 sequence (DNA): TGTGCCAGCACTGCCCGGGAGTCTGGAAACACCATATATTTT. Translation: CASTARESGNTIYF.

This chain links TRBV19 with TRBJ1-1, with D perhaps TRBD1 (5 bases). Germline V gene sequence: CDR1 LNHDA, CDR2 SQIVND (reference sequence). V lost 5 bases, J lost 11 bases, and 15 bases lay in between. This CDR3 is 12 amino acids long. The CDR3 is CASSESGGAAFF. The CDR3 nucleotides read TGTGCCAGTAGTGAGTCGGGGGGTGCCGCTTTCTTT.

This sequence joins TRBV5-1 and TRBJ1-1; TRBD1 might be the D (6 bases). The CDR3 is made up of 17 amino acids. Germline V gives CDR1 SGHRS, CDR2 YFSETQ. Between the trimmed V and J ends, which lost 3 bases and 1 base, there was a span of 19 bases. The CDR3 nucleotides are TGCGCCAGCAGCTCCGTACCGGGGAGGGGGGAGAACACTGAAGCTTTCTTT. Protein: CASSSVPGRGENTEAFF.